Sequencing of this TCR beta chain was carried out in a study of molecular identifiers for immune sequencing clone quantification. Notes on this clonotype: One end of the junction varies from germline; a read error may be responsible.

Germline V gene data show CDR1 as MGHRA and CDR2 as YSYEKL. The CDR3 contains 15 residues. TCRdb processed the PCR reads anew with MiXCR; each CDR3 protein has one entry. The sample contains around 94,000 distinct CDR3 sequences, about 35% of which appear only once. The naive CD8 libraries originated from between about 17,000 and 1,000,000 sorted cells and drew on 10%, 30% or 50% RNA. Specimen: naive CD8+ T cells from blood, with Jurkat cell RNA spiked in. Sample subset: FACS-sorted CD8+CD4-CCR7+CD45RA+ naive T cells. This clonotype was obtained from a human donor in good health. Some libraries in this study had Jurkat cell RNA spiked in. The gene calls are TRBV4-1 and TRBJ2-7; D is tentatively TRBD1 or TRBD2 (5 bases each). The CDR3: CASSQDSGPPYEQNF. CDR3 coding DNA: TGCGCCAGCAGCCAAGATTCGGGGCCCCCCTACGAGCAGAACTTC.